These T cell receptor beta chains were read from a single sample in a study of cytomegalovirus exposure and HLA in healthy donors. Method: immunoSEQ multiplex PCR; TCRdb's copy keeps in-frame clones and lacks some. This sample's table has fewer than 85,000 clones. The sequenced sample consisted of PBMCs. Every receptor here comes from a woman between 35 and 50 years old in good health and CMV-seropositive. The CDR3 runs from the conserved cysteine through the conserved F or W. D genes are given only for firm matches.

CDR3aa: CASSFSPHSEQYF
d_gene: .
j_gene: TRBJ2-7
v_gene: TRBV7-3

CDR3aa: CASSTTSGTHNEQFF
d_gene: TRBD2
j_gene: TRBJ2-1
v_gene: TRBV19

CDR3aa: CASRGTGSWDNEQFF
d_gene: .
j_gene: TRBJ2-1
v_gene: TRBV2

CDR3aa: CASSLSGGGIGELFF
d_gene: TRBD1
j_gene: TRBJ2-2
v_gene: TRBV14

CDR3aa: CAIQGGQGGHYGYTF
d_gene: TRBD1
j_gene: TRBJ1-2
v_gene: TRBV7-6

CDR3aa: CASSEGLQGYEKLFF
d_gene: TRBD1
j_gene: TRBJ1-4
v_gene: TRBV2

CDR3aa: CASSLDHSYEQYF
d_gene: .
j_gene: TRBJ2-7
v_gene: TRBV7-2

CDR3aa: CASSSHSQGTKNIQYF
d_gene: TRBD1
j_gene: TRBJ2-4
v_gene: TRBV27

CDR3aa: CSVDPAANYGYTF
d_gene: .
j_gene: TRBJ1-2
v_gene: TRBV29-1

CDR3aa: CASSERGLSYEQYF
d_gene: TRBD1
j_gene: TRBJ2-7
v_gene: TRBV11-2

CDR3aa: CTSSSGQSSYNEQFF
d_gene: .
j_gene: TRBJ2-1
v_gene: TRBV9

CDR3aa: CASMGTSGGDGETQYF
d_gene: TRBD2
j_gene: TRBJ2-5
v_gene: TRBV2

CDR3aa: CAISSTQGAHYGYTF
d_gene: TRBD1
j_gene: TRBJ1-2
v_gene: TRBV10-3

CDR3aa: CASSPLAGGGYEQYF
d_gene: TRBD2
j_gene: .
v_gene: TRBV6-4

CDR3aa: CASRDNRYEQYF
d_gene: .
j_gene: TRBJ2-7
v_gene: TRBV2

CDR3aa: CASSSTRGGERNGYTF
d_gene: .
j_gene: TRBJ1-2
v_gene: TRBV27

CDR3aa: CASSLPVYGYTF
d_gene: .
j_gene: TRBJ1-2
v_gene: TRBV28

CDR3aa: CASRVRGVSSYNEQFF
d_gene: TRBD2
j_gene: TRBJ2-1
v_gene: TRBV2

CDR3aa: CASSPPSNEQFF
d_gene: .
j_gene: TRBJ2-1
v_gene: TRBV7-9

CDR3aa: CASSSQGQGSYGYTF
d_gene: TRBD1
j_gene: TRBJ1-2
v_gene: TRBV28

CDR3aa: CSSNYLRHRSTDTQYF
d_gene: .
j_gene: TRBJ2-3
v_gene: TRBV29-1

CDR3aa: CASRQGGRYEQYF
d_gene: TRBD1
j_gene: TRBJ2-7
v_gene: TRBV6-1

CDR3aa: CASSFRDFGQETQYF
d_gene: .
j_gene: TRBJ2-5
v_gene: TRBV7-9

CDR3aa: CASSFLRDRGREGTGNTIYF
d_gene: TRBD1
j_gene: TRBJ1-3
v_gene: TRBV27

CDR3aa: CASSLALGLAQETQYF
d_gene: TRBD2
j_gene: TRBJ2-5
v_gene: TRBV5-1

CDR3aa: CASRGSQPQHF
d_gene: .
j_gene: TRBJ1-5
v_gene: TRBV4-3

CDR3aa: CASSLNAADTQYF
d_gene: .
j_gene: TRBJ2-3
v_gene: TRBV7-3

CDR3aa: CASSLAVDSSGTEAFF
d_gene: .
j_gene: TRBJ1-1
v_gene: TRBV7-9

CDR3aa: CASSEEDLLGTEAFF
d_gene: .
j_gene: TRBJ1-1
v_gene: TRBV6-1

CDR3aa: CASSLGLAGTDDQETQYF
d_gene: TRBD2
j_gene: TRBJ2-5
v_gene: TRBV27

CDR3aa: CASSTTGTGETQYF
d_gene: .
j_gene: TRBJ2-5
v_gene: TRBV19

CDR3aa: CASSLLGTGGNYGYTF
d_gene: TRBD1
j_gene: TRBJ1-2
v_gene: TRBV28

CDR3aa: CASSSGLAGLQETQYF
d_gene: TRBD2
j_gene: TRBJ2-5
v_gene: TRBV7-8

CDR3aa: CAWRLRLSDEAFF
d_gene: .
j_gene: TRBJ1-1
v_gene: TRBV30

CDR3aa: CASSLSPTYEQYF
d_gene: .
j_gene: TRBJ2-7
v_gene: TRBV5-4

CDR3aa: CATSGSSYEQYF
d_gene: .
j_gene: .
v_gene: TRBV15

CDR3aa: CASSYYLQGTDTQYF
d_gene: .
j_gene: TRBJ2-3
v_gene: TRBV6-6

CDR3aa: CSVEREGNEQFF
d_gene: .
j_gene: TRBJ2-1
v_gene: TRBV29-1

CDR3aa: CASSTGTSYEQYF
d_gene: .
j_gene: TRBJ2-7
v_gene: TRBV9

CDR3aa: CASSYSGGFVIYGYTF
d_gene: .
j_gene: TRBJ1-2
v_gene: TRBV6-5

CDR3aa: CASAVPTGQGTSEQYF
d_gene: TRBD1
j_gene: TRBJ2-7
v_gene: TRBV5-6

CDR3aa: CASSEGQPYGYTF
d_gene: .
j_gene: TRBJ1-2
v_gene: TRBV2

CDR3aa: CASSGRDYGYTF
d_gene: .
j_gene: TRBJ1-2
v_gene: TRBV2

CDR3aa: CASSDGLAEETQYF
d_gene: TRBD2
j_gene: TRBJ2-5
v_gene: TRBV7-3

CDR3aa: CASSLRGGDNSPLHF
d_gene: .
j_gene: TRBJ1-6
v_gene: TRBV28

CDR3aa: CASIGSASGNTIYF
d_gene: .
j_gene: TRBJ1-3
v_gene: TRBV19

CDR3aa: CASTFFGGSGANVLTF
d_gene: .
j_gene: TRBJ2-6
v_gene: TRBV9

CDR3aa: CARRLAEDTGELFF
d_gene: .
j_gene: TRBJ2-2
v_gene: TRBV21-1

CDR3aa: CASSFTGGYTF
d_gene: .
j_gene: TRBJ1-2
v_gene: TRBV7-2

CDR3aa: CASSSSGGYSNQPQHF
d_gene: .
j_gene: TRBJ1-5
v_gene: TRBV6-5

CDR3aa: CASSLGSSYNEQFF
d_gene: .
j_gene: TRBJ2-1
v_gene: TRBV27

CDR3aa: CASSPGTGEGGYTF
d_gene: TRBD1
j_gene: TRBJ1-2
v_gene: TRBV5-4

CDR3aa: CASSDEGALRQPQHF
d_gene: TRBD1
j_gene: TRBJ1-5
v_gene: TRBV6-1

CDR3aa: CASYGGAGDTQYF
d_gene: TRBD2
j_gene: TRBJ2-3
v_gene: TRBV7-9

CDR3aa: CASSQGVDQPQHF
d_gene: TRBD1
j_gene: TRBJ1-5
v_gene: TRBV5-1